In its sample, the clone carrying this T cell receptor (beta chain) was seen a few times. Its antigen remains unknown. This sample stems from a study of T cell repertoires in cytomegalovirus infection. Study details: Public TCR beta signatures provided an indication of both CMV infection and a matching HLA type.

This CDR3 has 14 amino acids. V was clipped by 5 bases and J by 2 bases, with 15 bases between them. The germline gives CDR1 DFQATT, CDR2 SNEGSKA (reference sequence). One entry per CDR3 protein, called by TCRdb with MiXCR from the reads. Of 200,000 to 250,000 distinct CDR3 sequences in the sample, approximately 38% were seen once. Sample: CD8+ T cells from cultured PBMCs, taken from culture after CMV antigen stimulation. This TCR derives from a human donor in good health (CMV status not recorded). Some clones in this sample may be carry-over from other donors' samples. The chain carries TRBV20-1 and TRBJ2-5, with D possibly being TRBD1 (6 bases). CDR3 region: CSAPMTGGQETQYF. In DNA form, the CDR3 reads TGCAGTGCTCCCATGACAGGAGGACAAGAGACCCAGTACTTC.